This T cell receptor beta chain was retrieved from a study of T cell responses to AZD1222 COVID-19 vaccine. Study background: Recipients boosted at about 4 weeks or about 12 weeks are pooled. Notes on the study in general: Compared with day 0, the breadth and depth of the Spike-specific TCR repertoire rose significantly after two doses of AZD1222. Mapped onto spike, vaccine-associated CD4 TCRs spanned it and were dominant at 160-218 and 743-854.

Assay used: immunoSEQ multiplex PCR; TCRdb lists only in-frame clones, some missing. The sample has 200,000 or so clones, roughly 88% seen once; the top ten hold approximately 8%. Details on this clone: What it recognizes is unknown.

V was shortened by 5 bases and J by 7 bases, with 15 bases between the two germline ends. Germline CDR1 and CDR2: SGDLS and YYNGEE. The CDR3 is 13 residues long. The sequence came from an adult in good health. The input for sequencing was peripheral blood, taken on day 0 of AZD1222 vaccination. The chain couples TRBV9 to TRBJ1-2, with D possibly matching TRBD1 (5 bases). As DNA, the CDR3 is TGTGCCAGCAGGGACTATCTTGGGGGTGGCTACACCTTC. Translating gives CASRDYLGGGYTF.